Listed below are T cell receptor beta chains from one sample, sequenced in a study of OX40 agonist ivuxolimab in advanced cancers. Clones were read by immunoSEQ multiplex PCR, and TCRdb kept only the in-frame ones, dropping some. Of some 59,000 clones in the sample, around 89% were seen once. This sample comprised CD4+ or CD8+ T cells sorted from blood, obtained in a trial of the OX40 agonist ivuxolimab. The receptors shown here come from an adult with an advanced solid tumor such as melanoma, head and neck, liver or kidney cancer. Both conserved end residues are part of each CDR3. The order of the fields is clone size, V gene, J gene, D gene, CDR3 protein, CDR3 DNA. A D gene is named only where the DNA matches it firmly. Clone sizes are given selectively: once, few, many, or a class where the clone is expanded.

>.|TRBV18|TRBJ2-1|TRBD1
CASSPTTGGDGNEQFF
TGTGCCAGCTCACCAACGACAGGGGGCGATGGGAATGAGCAGTTCTTC
>.|TRBV30|TRBJ1-1|.
CAWSEQGLRAEAFF
TGTGCCTGGAGTGAACAGGGTCTCAGAGCAGAAGCTTTCTTT
>.|TRBV5-6|TRBJ1-2|.
CASSQQAIYGYTF
TGTGCCAGCAGCCAACAGGCCATCTATGGCTACACCTTC
>few|TRBV2|TRBJ2-1|TRBD2
CASRAGLNWINEQFF
TGTGCCAGCAGGGCGGGACTAAACTGGATCAATGAGCAGTTCTTC
>.|TRBV7-8|TRBJ2-3|.
CASSFWESDTQYF
TGTGCCAGCAGCTTTTGGGAGTCAGATACGCAGTATTTT
>.|TRBV7-2|TRBJ2-1|.
CASSWSKGSYNEQFF
TGTGCCAGCAGCTGGAGTAAAGGGTCCTACAATGAGCAGTTCTTC
>.|TRBV6-4|TRBJ2-2|.
CASKMEESTGELFF
TGTGCCAGCAAAATGGAGGAGTCCACCGGGGAGCTGTTTTTT
>few|TRBV11-2|TRBJ1-1|.
CASSLTVNTEAFF
TGTGCCAGCAGCTTAACAGTGAACACTGAAGCTTTCTTT
>.|TRBV5-1|TRBJ1-5|TRBD1
CASSLGTGGRQPQHF
TGCGCCAGCAGCTTGGGGACAGGGGGTCGGCAGCCCCAGCATTTT
>.|TRBV5-6|TRBJ2-1|.
CASSRNRNEQFF
TGTGCCAGCAGCCGCAACAGGAATGAGCAGTTCTTC
>.|TRBV18|TRBJ2-1|.
CASSPASAYNEQFF
TGTGCCAGCTCACCTGCTAGCGCCTACAATGAGCAGTTCTTC
>.|TRBV5-4|TRBJ2-1|TRBD1
CASSLQGALNEQFF
TGTGCCAGCAGCTTGCAGGGGGCTTTGAATGAGCAGTTCTTC
>.|TRBV28|TRBJ1-4|TRBD1
CASTPGQGASEKLFF
TGTGCCAGCACCCCAGGACAGGGGGCTTCTGAAAAACTGTTTTTT
>.|TRBV7-9|TRBJ2-1|TRBD2
CASSRLAGGYNEQFF
TGTGCCAGCAGCCGACTAGCGGGAGGGTACAATGAGCAGTTCTTC
>.|TRBV5-1|TRBJ2-7|TRBD2
CASSLDRLAGFKREQYF
TGCGCCAGCAGCTTGGACCGACTAGCGGGATTTAAACGCGAGCAGTACTTC
>.|TRBV10-2|TRBJ1-1|.
CASGGGIEAEAFF
TGCGCCAGCGGGGGGGGGATTGAGGCTGAAGCTTTCTTT
>once|TRBV7-3|TRBJ2-2|TRBD2
CASSFTSGSRTGELFF
TGTGCCAGCAGCTTTACTAGCGGGAGTCGTACCGGGGAGCTGTTTTTT
>.|TRBV28|TRBJ2-5|.
CASSFVVTKETQYF
TGTGCCAGCAGTTTCGTGGTGACAAAAGAGACCCAGTACTTC
>.|TRBV19|TRBJ2-2|.
CASSMRNTGELFF
TGTGCCAGTAGTATGCGGAACACCGGGGAGCTGTTTTTT
>.|TRBV4-2|TRBJ2-1|TRBD2
CASSRRLAANNEQFF
TGTGCCAGCAGCCGGAGACTAGCGGCTAACAATGAGCAGTTCTTC
>.|TRBV5-4|TRBJ2-3|TRBD2
CASSLDPPSPSGRDTQYF
TGTGCCAGCAGCTTGGACCCTCCCTCTCCTAGCGGGAGAGATACGCAGTATTTT
>.|TRBV6-6|TRBJ1-3|.
CASSSRQGSGNTIYF
TGTGCCAGCAGTTCGCGGCAGGGCTCTGGAAACACCATATATTTT
>.|TRBV6-5|TRBJ2-7|TRBD1
CASSQTTGSSYEQYF
TGTGCCAGCAGTCAGACGACAGGGAGCTCCTACGAGCAGTACTTC
>.|TRBV7-9|TRBJ1-1|.
CASSSGQHMNTEAFF
TGTGCCAGCAGCTCCGGACAGCATATGAACACTGAAGCTTTCTTT
>.|TRBV27|TRBJ2-1|.
CASSLSTGTSSYNEQFF
TGTGCCAGCAGTTTATCGACCGGGACGAGCTCCTACAATGAGCAGTTCTTC
>.|TRBV5-1|TRBJ1-2|TRBD1
CASSAGQGADGYTF
TGCGCCAGCAGCGCGGGACAGGGGGCGGATGGCTACACCTTC
>once|TRBV7-2|TRBJ1-2|TRBD1
CASSPTGEKYGYTF
TGTGCCAGCAGCCCGACAGGGGAAAAGTATGGCTACACCTTC
>.|TRBV2|TRBJ1-6|TRBD1
CASSEAARTGYNSPLHF
TGTGCCAGCAGTGAAGCCGCCAGGACAGGGTACAATTCACCCCTCCACTTT
>.|TRBV5-5|TRBJ2-7|TRBD2
CASISWEGREQYF
TGTGCCAGCATCTCTTGGGAGGGTAGGGAGCAGTACTTC
>.|TRBV7-9|TRBJ2-2|.
CASSTLSGSSTGELFF
TGTGCCAGCAGTACCTTGAGCGGTTCGAGCACCGGGGAGCTGTTTTTT
>.|TRBV18|TRBJ1-2|.
CASSSGGLRPSGGYTF
TGTGCCAGCTCATCCGGGGGTCTTAGGCCCAGTGGTGGCTACACCTTC
>.|TRBV4-2|TRBJ2-7|TRBD2
CASSQRASGSYEQYF
TGTGCCAGCAGCCAAAGGGCTAGCGGGAGCTACGAGCAGTACTTC
>.|TRBV6-1|TRBJ1-5|.
CASSDEVGGQPQHF
TGTGCCAGCAGTGATGAGGTAGGGGGACAGCCCCAGCATTTT
>.|TRBV29-1|TRBJ1-4|TRBD1
CSVGTGTGIEKLFF
TGCAGCGTGGGTACCGGGACAGGAATTGAAAAACTGTTTTTT
>.|TRBV30|TRBJ1-2|TRBD1
CAWRRPGGFVYGYTF
TGTGCCTGGAGGAGGCCAGGGGGATTCGTCTATGGCTACACCTTC
>.|TRBV2|TRBJ2-5|TRBD1
CASSLTGTVEKTQYF
TGTGCCAGCAGCCTAACCGGGACAGTTGAGAAGACCCAGTACTTC